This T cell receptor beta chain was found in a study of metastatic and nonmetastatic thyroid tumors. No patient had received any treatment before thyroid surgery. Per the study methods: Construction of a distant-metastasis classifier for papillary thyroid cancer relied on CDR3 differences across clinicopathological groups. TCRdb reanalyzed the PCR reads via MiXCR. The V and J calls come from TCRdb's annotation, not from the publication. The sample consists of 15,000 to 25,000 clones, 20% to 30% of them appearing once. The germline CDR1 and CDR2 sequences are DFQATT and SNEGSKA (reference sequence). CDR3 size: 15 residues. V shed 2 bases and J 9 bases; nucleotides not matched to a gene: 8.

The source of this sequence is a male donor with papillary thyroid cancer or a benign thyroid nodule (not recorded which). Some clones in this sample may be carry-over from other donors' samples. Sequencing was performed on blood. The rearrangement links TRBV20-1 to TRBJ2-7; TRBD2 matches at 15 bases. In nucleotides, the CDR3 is TGCAGTGCTAGATCAACCGGACTAGCGGGAGGGGGGCAGTACTTC. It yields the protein CSARSTGLAGGGQYF.